These T cell receptor beta chains were read from a single sample in a study of blood T cell repertoires in COVID-19. Some clones are missing from TCRdb's copy, which holds only in-frame ones; the method was immunoSEQ multiplex PCR. The sample consists of some 300,000 clones, 75% to 90% of them appearing once. The sample taken for sequencing was peripheral blood. These TCRs come from a woman in her 70s with COVID-19, enrolled during active disease. CDR3s include the opening cysteine and the closing phenylalanine or tryptophan. D genes are given only for firm matches. Size is omitted from some rows. Given values are once, few, many or a class for expanded clones.

v_gene	d_gene	abundance	j_gene	CDR3nt	CDR3aa
TRBV6-5	TRBD1	-	TRBJ1-2	TGTGCCAGCAGTTACGGGGTGCAGGGGGCAAGTGGCTACACCTTC	CASSYGVQGASGYTF
TRBV6-5	TRBD2	-	TRBJ2-7	TGTGCCAGCAGTTACTCGGGGACTAGCGGGGGGTACGAGCAGTACTTC	CASSYSGTSGGYEQYF
TRBV19	-	-	TRBJ1-2	TGTGCCAGTAGTACCAGGGAGGGGACTGGCTACACCTTC	CASSTREGTGYTF
TRBV5-1	TRBD1	-	TRBJ1-6	TGCGCCAGCAGCTCTATGCCCGGGACAGGGTTAAATTCACCCCTCCACTTT	CASSSMPGTGLNSPLHF
TRBV12-3/TRBV12-4	-	-	TRBJ1-1	TGTGCCAGCGCCGGGTACCCGAGTACTGAAGCTTTCTTT	CASAGYPSTEAFF
TRBV2	-	-	TRBJ1-1	TGTGCCAGCAGCGAAGACAGGCCCACTGAAGCTTTCTTT	CASSEDRPTEAFF
TRBV6-5	-	-	TRBJ2-7	TGTGCCAGCAGTTGGCACAGCTCCTACGAGCAGTACTTC	CASSWHSSYEQYF
TRBV7-9	-	-	TRBJ1-5	TGTGCCAGCAGCTGGGGTGGGGGGACCCAGCATTTT	CASSWGGGTQHF
TRBV12-5	TRBD1	few	TRBJ1-5	TGTGCTAGTGGTTTGGGTCCCCGACAGGGGTATAACCAGCCCCAGCATTTT	CASGLGPRQGYNQPQHF
TRBV28	-	-	TRBJ1-1	TGTGCCAGCAGTTTAGGCAGGAACACTGAAGCTTTCTTT	CASSLGRNTEAFF
TRBV21-1	-	-	TRBJ2-7	TGTGCCAGCAGCAAAAGGGGAACAGGGGACGAGCAGTACTTC	CASSKRGTGDEQYF
TRBV5-8	-	-	TRBJ1-1	TGTGCCAGCAGCTCGGAACCTGGGACACCGAACACTGAAGCTTTCTTT	CASSSEPGTPNTEAFF
TRBV11-2	-	-	TRBJ2-2	TGTGCCAGCAGCTCCAGATCCAGGACAGCGAACACCGGGGAGCTGTTTTTT	CASSSRSRTANTGELFF
TRBV5-4	TRBD2	-	TRBJ2-3	TGTGCCACCTCGCGCCCGGGACTAGCGGGGGGCAACCCTAACACAGATACGCAGTATTTT	CATSRPGLAGGNPNTDTQYF
TRBV7-2	TRBD1	-	TRBJ1-2	TGTGCCAGCAGCCCGGTGGGGACCGGACAGGGCTATGGCTACACCTTC	CASSPVGTGQGYGYTF
TRBV7-2	TRBD2	few	TRBJ2-5	TGTGCCAATCAACTAGCGGGGGGTACCACTCAGTACTTC	CANQLAGGTTQYF
TRBV2	-	-	TRBJ2-1	TGTGCCAGCAGTGTTAGCGACAATGAGCAGTTCTTC	CASSVSDNEQFF
TRBV6-6	TRBD1	-	TRBJ1-5	TGTGCCAGCAGTTACTCTGAGGGGGCAGAGGGACAGCCCCAGCATTTT	CASSYSEGAEGQPQHF
TRBV5-6	TRBD1	-	TRBJ2-1	TGTGCCAGCAGCTTGGGACAGGGGGCCGGGTATGAGCAGTTCTTC	CASSLGQGAGYEQFF
TRBV18	-	-	TRBJ1-1	TGTGCCAGCTCATTGAAGACAGGCCGAGATATCGCTGAAGCTTTCTTT	CASSLKTGRDIAEAFF
TRBV7-2	TRBD2	-	TRBJ2-1	TGTGCCAGCAGCTACACTAGCGGGGGCTACAATGAGCAGTTCTTC	CASSYTSGGYNEQFF
TRBV10-2	-	-	TRBJ2-5	TGCGCCAGCAGGCCCCAGGGGGGCCGGGAGACCCAGTACTTC	CASRPQGGRETQYF
TRBV11-2	-	-	TRBJ1-1	TGTGCCAGCAGCTTAGGAGGGATAGGGCTCACTGAAGCTTTCTTT	CASSLGGIGLTEAFF
TRBV29-1	-	-	TRBJ1-1	TGCAGCGTTGATTGGAGGGAGGATGGTGAAGCTTTCTTT	CSVDWREDGEAFF
TRBV29-1	TRBD1	-	TRBJ2-7	TGCAGCGTGGGAACAGGGGGCAGGTACGAGCAGTACTTC	CSVGTGGRYEQYF
TRBV10-1	-	few	TRBJ1-1	TGCGCCAGCAGTGCGAGGAACACTGAAGCTTTCTTT	CASSARNTEAFF
TRBV9	-	-	TRBJ1-1	TGTGCCAGCAGCGTAGGGGGCTTTGGTGGCACTGAAGCTTTCTTT	CASSVGGFGGTEAFF
TRBV6-5	-	-	TRBJ2-7	TGTGCCAGCAGGGGCAGGCCACCCTACGAGCAGTACTTC	CASRGRPPYEQYF
TRBV2	TRBD1	-	TRBJ2-5	TGTGCCAGCAGTCCGGGACAGTACCAAGAGACCCAGTACTTC	CASSPGQYQETQYF
TRBV12-3/TRBV12-4	-	-	TRBJ2-2	TGTGCCAGTAGAGGCGGGGAGCTGTTTTTT	CASRGGELFF
TRBV5-1	TRBD1	-	TRBJ2-4	TGCGCCAGCAGAACTGGACAGGAGAAAAACATTCAGTACTTC	CASRTGQEKNIQYF
TRBV18	-	-	TRBJ1-3	TGTGCCAGCTCACCACCGGGGCCGATCTCTGGAAACACCATATATTTT	CASSPPGPISGNTIYF
TRBV10-3	-	-	TRBJ2-5	TGTGCCATCAGTGAACGTCAGCAAGAGACCCAGTACTTC	CAISERQQETQYF
TRBV7-3	-	-	TRBJ1-1	TGTGCCAGCAGTTTCAGGGTTAACACTGAAGCTTTCTTT	CASSFRVNTEAFF
TRBV12-3/TRBV12-4	-	few	TRBJ2-4	TGTGCCAGCAGTTTAGGGTTGGGGAGCATTCAGTACTTC	CASSLGLGSIQYF
TRBV7-9	-	-	TRBJ1-2	TGTGCCAGCAGCCCTACCCAAGGGAGCGGCTACACCTTC	CASSPTQGSGYTF
TRBV12-3/TRBV12-4	-	-	TRBJ1-1	TGTGCCAGCAGTTTCGGGAACACTGAAGCTTTCTTT	CASSFGNTEAFF
TRBV10-3	TRBD1	few	TRBJ1-2	TGTGCCATCAGTGCGCCGGGACAGGGGGCGGTTGGCTACACCTTC	CAISAPGQGAVGYTF
TRBV18	TRBD2	-	TRBJ2-3	TGTGCCAGCTCACCCTCTAGATTGCCTAGCGGGGATACGCAGTATTTT	CASSPSRLPSGDTQYF
TRBV7-3	TRBD2	-	TRBJ2-5	TGTGCCAGCAGCCCTGGGACTAGCGGGGAAGTAGAGACCCAGTACTTC	CASSPGTSGEVETQYF